The 19 T cell receptor beta chains below come from one sample, sequenced in a study of T cell clonotyping in hematopoietic cell transplantation. The protocol was immunoSEQ multiplex PCR, while the TCRdb copy is restricted to in-frame clones and leaves out a portion. The top ten clones hold over 0.95% of a sample with fewer than 15,000 clones, about nine tenths of them seen once. Input material: peripheral blood mononuclear cells. These receptors were obtained from a man aged 30 to 45 in good health. Some clones in this sample may be carry-over from other donors' samples.

The chain links TRBV9 to TRBJ2-7; 9 nucleotides align to TRBD1. CDR3 length equals 15 residues. V lost 1 base to trimming and J lost 3 bases; unmatched junction nucleotides: 5. Germline V gene sequence: CDR1 SGDLS, CDR2 YYNGEE. The CDR3, as DNA: TGTGCCAGCAGCGTAACGGGACAGGGAAACTACGAGCAGTACTTC. Residues: CASSVTGQGNYEQYF. Full variable domain (outside the CDR3, taken from reference TRBV9 and TRBJ2-7): DSGVTQTPKHLITATGQRVTLRCSPRSGDLSVYWYQQSLDQGLQFLIQYYNGEERAKGNILERFSAQQFPDLHSELNLSSLELGDSALYFCASSVTGQGNYEQYFGPGTRLTVT.

The rearrangement links TRBV19 to TRBJ2-3, with a tentative D call TRBD2 (5 bases). The germline V gene has CDR1 LNHDA and CDR2 SQIVND (reference sequence). CDR3 length: 12 residues. V shed 5 bases and J shed 7 bases, with 10 bases lying between them. CDR3 sequence (DNA): TGTGCCAGTAGTGGCGGGTTTAATACGCAGTATTTT. Translation: CASSGGFNTQYF.

This chain joins TRBV25-1 and TRBJ2-4; tentative D call: TRBD1 (6 bases). V was trimmed by 2 bases and J by 1 base, leaving 18 bases between them. Germline V gene data show CDR1 as MGHDK and CDR2 as SYGVNS. This CDR3 region has 18 residues. CDR3 coding DNA: TGTGCCAGCAGTGAAGGATGGGACAAGGCCGGGGCCAAAAACATTCAGTACTTC. It translates to CASSEGWDKAGAKNIQYF.

This clone was counted once. The chain is built from TRBV6-5 and TRBJ1-1; D gene ambiguous. Germline V gene data show CDR1 as MNHEY and CDR2 as SVGAGI. V was pared by 6 bases and J by 0 bases, with 11 bases between. This CDR3 has 14 residues. CDR3 nucleotides: TGTGCCAGCAGGCCAGATAGGCTGAACACTGAAGCTTTCTTT. This codes for CASRPDRLNTEAFF.

This chain uses TRBV4-3 with TRBJ1-3; D is unclear. The germline V gene encodes CDR1 LGHNA and CDR2 YSLEER. This CDR3 is built from 14 residues. V was clipped by 3 bases and J by 0 bases, with 6 bases between them. This CDR3 is CASSQRVSGNTIYF. As DNA, the CDR3 is TGCGCCAGCAGCCAGAGGGTCTCTGGAAACACCATATATTTT.

The V and J genes are TRBV11-3 and TRBJ1-1; TRBD1 might be the D (5 bases). CDR1 is SGHNT and CDR2 is YENEEA in the germline V gene. This CDR3 spans 13 amino acids. V was shortened by 8 bases and J by 1 base, with 11 bases between the two germline ends. CDR3 amino acids: CASGRVRNTEAFF. CDR3 in DNA: TGTGCCAGCGGCAGGGTGAGGAACACTGAAGCTTTCTTT.

This clone showed up just once. The chain couples TRBV5-1 to TRBJ2-5; tentatively, D is TRBD2 (6 bases). The CDR3 has 13 residues. V lost 1 base to trimming and J lost 3 bases, with 7 bases between them. The germline V gene has CDR1 SGHRS and CDR2 YFSETQ. Here the CDR3 reads CASSLSGEETQYF. In DNA form, the CDR3 reads TGCGCCAGCAGCTTGTCGGGGGAAGAGACCCAGTACTTC.

The chain carries TRBV19 and TRBJ1-1; 7 bases match TRBD1. The CDR3 loop spans 12 amino acids. Trimming took 4 bases from V and 8 from J; bases not matched to a gene: 4. Germline V lookup: CDR1 LNHDA, CDR2 SQIVND (reference sequence). The DNA of the CDR3 is TGTGCCAGTAGTACAGGGGGACGAGAAGCTTTCTTT. Translation gives CASSTGGREAFF.

The rearrangement links TRBV9 to TRBJ1-4, with TRBD1 as a possible D gene (6 bases). Germline loops: CDR1 SGDLS, CDR2 YYNGEE. V was pared by 4 bases and J by 3 bases, with 16 bases between. The CDR3 length is 16 residues. CDR3 nucleotides: TGTGCCAGCAGCCCCGGGGGAAGGGGGGCTAATGAAAAACTGTTTTTT. Translating gives CASSPGGRGANEKLFF.

The chain has TRBV2 and TRBJ1-3, with D tentatively TRBD1 (6 bases). Germline V CDR1 and CDR2: SNHLY, FYNNEI. Trimming shortened V by 2 bases and J by 3 bases, and 11 bases separated the two germline ends. This CDR3 is 15 amino acids long. CDR3 in amino acids: CASSEISGHGNTIYF. The CDR3 DNA is TGTGCCAGCAGTGAAATCTCGGGACATGGAAACACCATATATTTT.

This rearrangement joins TRBV2 to TRBJ1-1, with D unclear. This CDR3 comprises 12 residues. Germline V gives CDR1 SNHLY, CDR2 FYNNEI. V gave up 4 bases and J gave up 1 base, with 4 bases separating them. The CDR3 region has the DNA TGTGCCAGCAGTGGGCAGAACACTGAAGCTTTCTTT. Translated: CASSGQNTEAFF.

This chain joins TRBV5-4 and TRBJ2-7; no clear D. Germline values: CDR1 SGHNT, CDR2 YYREEE (reference sequence). Deletions cut 4 bases from V and 3 bases from J, with 17 bases between. This CDR3 spans 15 amino acids. CDR3 in amino acids: CASSPGSGAHYEQYF. DNA of the CDR3: TGTGCCAGCAGCCCTGGAAGTGGCGCCCACTACGAGCAGTACTTC. Variable domain in full (rest from reference TRBV5-4 and TRBJ2-7): ETGVTQSPTHLIKTRGQQVTLRCSSQSGHNTVSWYQQALGQGPQFIFQYYREEENGRGNFPPRFSGLQFPNYSSELNVNALELDDSALYLCASSPGSGAHYEQYFGPGTRLTVT.

This clone was counted once. The rearrangement joins TRBV11-3 to TRBJ2-3; D might be TRBD2 (6 bases). Germline loops: CDR1 SGHNT, CDR2 YENEEA. The CDR3 totals 14 residues. The V and J ends lost 6 bases and 0 bases respectively, with 10 bases between them. The CDR3 reads CASRDGGSTDTQYF. The CDR3 coding sequence is TGTGCCAGCAGAGATGGAGGGAGCACAGATACGCAGTATTTT.

J is TRBJ2-7 and V is TRBV7-9, with a possible D match to TRBD1 (5 bases). CDR1 is SEHNR and CDR2 is FQNEAQ in the germline V gene (reference sequence). CDR3 length: 14 residues. V lost 2 bases to trimming and J lost 7 bases, with 15 bases between them. The CDR3 bases are TGTGCCAGCAGCTTAAGTCAGGGAAGCGAGGAGCAGTACTTC. Amino acids: CASSLSQGSEEQYF. The whole variable domain, filled in from reference TRBV7-9 and TRBJ2-7, reads DTGVSQNPRHKITKRGQNVTFRCDPISEHNRLYWYRQTLGQGPEFLTYFQNEAQLEKSRLLSDRFSAERPKGSFSTLEIQRTEQGDSAMYLCASSLSQGSEEQYFGPGTRLTVT.

The chain combines TRBV6-5 with TRBJ1-2; D ambiguous. The CDR3 covers 14 residues. V lost 0 bases to trimming and J lost 8 bases, with 13 bases between them. Germline V gene lookup returns CDR1 MNHEY and CDR2 SVGAGI. Here the CDR3 DNA reads TGTGCCAGCAGTTACTCCCCCGACCAGAGCGGCTACACCTTC. Its protein is CASSYSPDQSGYTF.

This chain uses TRBV6-6 with TRBJ1-2, with 12 bases matching TRBD1. This CDR3 spans 16 amino acids. Germline lookup yields CDR1 MNHNY and CDR2 SVGAGI (reference sequence). The trim removed 2 bases at V and 7 bases at J, leaving 8 bases unmatched. CDR3 region: CASSYGPGQGAVGYTF. CDR3 bases: TGTGCCAGCAGTTACGGGCCGGGACAGGGGGCTGTTGGCTACACCTTC.

The chain recombines TRBV25-1 with TRBJ1-2, with D perhaps matching TRBD1 (5 bases). Trimming left V 7 bases short and J 7 bases short, with 19 bases between. From germline, CDR1 is MGHDK and CDR2 SYGVNS. There are 14 residues in the CDR3. The chain's CDR3 is CASNQSGRGGGYTF. As DNA, the CDR3 is TGTGCCAGCAACCAAAGCGGTAGGGGAGGTGGCTACACCTTC.

This clone was detected only a few times. The chain uses TRBV19 and TRBJ1-5; perhaps TRBD1 as D (6 bases). The CDR3 consists of 15 residues. The V gene lost 7 bases and the J gene lost 7 bases, with 20 bases spanning the gap. Per the germline V gene, CDR1 is LNHDA and CDR2 is SQIVND (reference sequence). The DNA for the CDR3 is TGTGCCAGTACCCCATATGTCGCAGGGGAGCAGCCCCAGCATTTT. Protein sequence: CASTPYVAGEQPQHF.

This sequence joins TRBV2 and TRBJ2-2; weak D call: TRBD2 (5 bases). V lost 7 bases and J 0 bases, leaving 18 bases between the germline ends. CDR1 and CDR2 from the germline V gene are SNHLY and FYNNEI. The CDR3 loop spans 17 amino acids. DNA of the CDR3: TGTGCCAGCACCTGGACCTCGGGGAACGCGAACACCGGGGAGCTGTTTTTT. Translation gives CASTWTSGNANTGELFF.